The sequence of this TCR beta chain was determined in a study of graft-versus-host responses after intestinal transplantation. Background on the study: Following induction with anti-thymocyte globulin, all recipients were given tacrolimus and steroids for about three years.

Profiling relied on immunoSEQ multiplex PCR, and the TCRdb table lists in-frame clones only, not all of them. The sample has approximately 89,000 clones, 85% to 95% seen once. Whole-study findings and limits: Some GvH clones appeared in ileal mucosa or blood before recipient bone marrow.

With 1 base removed from V and 0 bases from J, the gap between germline ends came to 10 bases. Germline-derived CDR1 and CDR2 are SGHVS and FQNEAQ. The CDR3 runs 16 residues. Of note for this clone: Its antigen remains unknown.

The chain couples TRBV7-8 to TRBJ1-3; a weak D match, TRBD1 (5 bases). The sequence was obtained from a human donor who was the organ donor for an intestinal transplant. The specimen comprised unstimulated CD8+ T cells sorted from spleen or lymph node cells, sampled before transplant. The CDR3 region is CASSLDQGLSGNTIYF. CDR3 in DNA: TGTGCCAGCAGCTTAGATCAGGGCCTCTCTGGAAACACCATATATTTT.